A single sample gave rise to the 7 T cell receptor beta chains below, sequenced in a study of PD-1 blockade in classical Hodgkin lymphoma. The table came from immunoSEQ multiplex PCR; TCRdb's copy has only in-frame clones and leaves some out. The sample has tens of thousands of clones, 80% to 90% seen once; the top ten hold 15%. Every patient had relapsed following autologous stem cell transplantation, and cohorts differed in brentuximab vedotin exposure. The input for sequencing was peripheral blood mononuclear cells (PBMCs), taken at baseline. The receptor set was obtained from a human donor with classical Hodgkin lymphoma.

The chain has TRBV19 and TRBJ2-7, with 7 bases lining up with TRBD1. The CDR3 extends over 14 amino acids. The junction had 8 bases not matched to a gene; V was cut back by 4 bases and J by 5 bases. Germline V gives CDR1 LNHDA, CDR2 SQIVND (reference sequence). CDR3 nucleotide sequence: TGTGCCAGTAGTAAAAGGGGGCGAAACGACGAGCAGTACTTC. It codes for CASSKRGRNDEQYF.

The rearrangement links TRBV6-5 to TRBJ1-1; D is possibly TRBD1 (5 bases). V was trimmed by 2 bases and J by 4 bases, leaving 14 bases between them. Germline V lookup: CDR1 MNHEY, CDR2 SVGAGI. This CDR3 is 15 amino acids long. CDR3 DNA: TGTGCCAGCAGTTACAATCCAGGCGGGGGCACTGAAGCTTTCTTT. It yields the protein CASSYNPGGGTEAFF.

The chain combines TRBV25-1 with TRBJ1-2; D not certain. Germline V lookup: CDR1 MGHDK, CDR2 SYGVNS. The V end was cut by 6 bases, the J end by 7 bases, with 9 bases between. The CDR3 contains 11 residues. The CDR3 loop is CASREVAGYTF. The CDR3 nucleotides are TGTGCCAGCAGGGAAGTGGCTGGCTACACCTTC.

This sequence joins TRBV19 and TRBJ2-1, with 9 positions matching TRBD2. J was trimmed by 6 bases and V by 3 bases; bases with no gene match: 9. Germline V lookup: CDR1 LNHDA, CDR2 SQIVND (reference sequence). The CDR3 extends over 16 amino acids. DNA for the CDR3: TGTGCCAGTAGTATCGTCGAAGCGGGGGGAACCAATGAGCAGTTCTTC. Residues: CASSIVEAGGTNEQFF.

The V and J genes are TRBV19 and TRBJ2-1, with D uncertain. The germline CDR1 and CDR2 sequences are LNHDA and SQIVND (reference sequence). The V end lost 3 bases, the J end lost 0 bases, and 9 bases lay between the germline ends. The CDR3 contains 15 residues. CDR3 amino acids: CASSIFGSSYNEQFF. CDR3 nucleotide sequence: TGTGCCAGTAGTATCTTCGGTAGCTCCTACAATGAGCAGTTCTTC.

The gene calls are TRBV10-3 and TRBJ2-1; TRBD1 matches at 9 bases. V was clipped by 11 bases and J by 8 bases; unmatched bases: 13. Germline V gene data show CDR1 as ENHRY and CDR2 as SYGVKD. The CDR3 contains 14 residues. The DNA for the CDR3 is TGTGCCGCTCGCCCGGGACAGGGATCGGATGAGCAGTTCTTC. Translating gives CAARPGQGSDEQFF.

This chain links TRBV2 with TRBJ2-5; no reliable D call. The V and J ends lost 7 bases and 2 bases respectively, with 11 bases between them. Germline values: CDR1 SNHLY, CDR2 FYNNEI. This CDR3 has 13 residues. The DNA of the CDR3 is TGTGCCAGCATCAAAGGGCCTCAAGAGACCCAGTACTTC. Translated, it gives CASIKGPQETQYF.